Included here is one T cell receptor beta chain sequence, with context. The germline V and J ends were trimmed by 3 bases and 9 bases, with 11 bases remaining between them. Germline-derived CDR1 and CDR2 are LNHDA and SQIVND (reference sequence). CDR3 length: 12 residues. Clones were read by immunoSEQ multiplex PCR, and TCRdb kept only the in-frame ones, dropping some. The sample consists of about 86,000 clones, roughly three quarters of them appearing once. This sample was taken from a study of blood T cell repertoires in COVID-19. Study as a whole: The samples span acute and convalescent COVID-19 from the United States, Italy and Spain. PBMCs, B-cell-depleted T cells, or T cells provided the cDNA or gDNA that made up the material.

V and J are TRBV19 and TRBJ1-2; no firm D call. The origin of this receptor is a man aged 65-85 years with acute or convalescent COVID-19. The sample was peripheral blood. CDR3 DNA: TGTGCCAGTAGTATCGGGGTGGGAAGCTACACCTTC. This gives the protein CASSIGVGSYTF.